The 8 T cell receptor beta chains below all came from one sample that was sequenced in a study of OX40 agonist ivuxolimab in advanced cancers. Data came from immunoSEQ multiplex PCR; TCRdb stores just in-frame clones and leaves some out. The data show around 74,000 clones, roughly nine tenths seen once. The sequencing here drew on CD4+ or CD8+ T cells sorted from blood, taken in a trial of the OX40 agonist ivuxolimab. The receptors come from an adult with an advanced solid tumor such as melanoma, head and neck, liver or kidney cancer.

The gene calls are TRBV28 and TRBJ1-1; D is unresolved. CDR1 is MDHEN, CDR2 SYDVKM, per germline. The V and J ends lost 6 bases and 11 bases respectively, with 16 bases between them. This CDR3 has 12 amino acids. This CDR3 is CASSSDRYVAFF. The CDR3 DNA reads as TGTGCCAGCAGCTCAGATAGGTATGTCGCTTTCTTT.

The genes are TRBV28 and TRBJ1-1; 7 bases are a match to TRBD1. CDR3 length: 13 residues. Germline CDR1 MDHEN, CDR2 SYDVKM. With V trimmed by 5 bases and J by 7 bases, 7 bases remained unmatched. The CDR3 loop reads CASSTPDRDEAFF. The CDR3 coding sequence is TGTGCCAGCAGTACCCCCGACAGGGATGAAGCTTTCTTT.

This chain links TRBV19 with TRBJ2-1; D remains ambiguous. Germline V lookup: CDR1 LNHDA, CDR2 SQIVND (reference sequence). Trimming left V 8 bases short and J 0 bases short, with 17 bases between. The CDR3 has 16 residues. The CDR3 region has the DNA TGTGCCAGTTCCTTGCACGGATACAGCTCCTACAATGAGCAGTTCTTC. Protein product: CASSLHGYSSYNEQFF.

The V and J genes are TRBV10-1 and TRBJ2-3, with a weak D call TRBD1 (5 bases). Germline values: CDR1 WNHNN, CDR2 SYGVQD (reference sequence). Trimming cost V 0 bases and J 2 bases, with 9 bases left between them. This CDR3 region has 15 residues. The CDR3 here is CASSESGLFTDTQYF. In DNA, the CDR3 is TGCGCCAGCAGTGAGTCGGGGCTTTTCACAGATACGCAGTATTTT.

The chain has TRBV2 and TRBJ2-7, with D possibly being TRBD2 (5 bases). The CDR3 spans 15 residues. V was clipped by 7 bases and J by 1 base, with 17 bases between them. Germline V gene data show CDR1 as SNHLY and CDR2 as FYNNEI. This chain's CDR3 is CASTSRRGGSYEQYF. In DNA form, the CDR3 reads TGTGCCAGCACTAGTCGACGGGGTGGGTCCTACGAGCAGTACTTC.

The chain uses TRBV19 and TRBJ1-6, with a possible D match to TRBD1 (5 bases). The CDR3 length is 15 residues. Germline V CDR1 and CDR2: LNHDA, SQIVND (reference sequence). Trimming took off 8 bases at V and 9 bases at J, with 20 bases between the two ends. This chain's CDR3 is CASSNLRGTTSPLHF. The CDR3 DNA reads as TGTGCCAGTTCAAACCTTCGAGGGACGACTTCACCCCTCCACTTT.

The rearrangement uses TRBV28 and TRBJ1-2; possibly TRBD1 for D (5 bases). V lost 6 bases and J lost 8, with 19 bases in between. Germline assignment: CDR1 MDHEN and CDR2 SYDVKM. This CDR3 is built from 14 residues. CDR3: CASSPPGLLGGYTF. CDR3 sequence (DNA): TGTGCCAGCAGCCCCCCGGGACTCCTAGGGGGCTACACCTTC.

The chain is built from TRBV11-2 and TRBJ2-5; 7 bases align to TRBD2. This CDR3 contains 16 residues. V shed 5 bases and J 1 base; nucleotides not matched to a gene: 10. Germline V lookup: CDR1 SGHAT, CDR2 FQNNGV. CDR3 residues: CASSPLLGRVQETQYF. The CDR3 bases are TGTGCCAGCAGCCCCCTACTAGGGAGGGTCCAAGAGACCCAGTACTTC.